This T cell receptor (beta chain) stems from a study of T cells after yellow fever vaccination. Points from the study as a whole: Most clones from primary vaccination resurfaced after the booster (96% CD4, 88% CD8).

Turning to this clonotype: The target antigen is unknown.

UMIs were added to TCR cDNA along with a universal primer site when it was made by 5'RACE template switching. MiXCR was run by TCRdb on the 5' RACE reads, yielding one entry per CDR3 protein. The table shows roughly 320,000 distinct CDR3 sequences, with roughly 10% occurring only once. The V end was cut by 1 base, the J end by 1 base, with 14 bases between. CDR3 size: 17 residues. The germline V gene encodes CDR1 MGHRA and CDR2 YSYEKL. The gene calls are TRBV4-1 and TRBJ1-5; D gene unclear. The sample here was CD4+ T cells sorted from PBMCs, taken 45 days after the yellow fever booster vaccination. The TCR sequence derives from a man aged 18 to 35 who received the YFV17D yellow fever vaccine. The CDR3 protein is CASSQGRASNSNQPQHF. As DNA, the CDR3 is TGCGCCAGCAGCCAAGGGAGGGCCAGTAACAGCAATCAGCCCCAGCATTTT.